The entry that follows covers one T cell receptor beta chain sequence. Antigen specificity is unknown. The data originate from a study of T cell responses to AZD1222 COVID-19 vaccine. Findings and limits, study-wide: Baseline testing showed seropositivity in only 6 or 7 AZD1222 recipients.

TCRdb's table, derived via immunoSEQ multiplex PCR, lists solely in-frame clones and lacks some. This table has approximately 100,000 clones, 85% appearing once. The CDR3 is 13 residues long. Trimming at V came to 10 bases and at J to 0 bases, leaving 4 bases not matched to a gene. The germline V gene encodes CDR1 WSHSY and CDR2 SAAADI. This chain joins TRBV10-2 and TRBJ1-1; TRBD1 matches at 8 bases. This receptor was taken from an adult who received the AZD1222 COVID-19 vaccine. The sequences come from peripheral blood, collected 28 days after the second AZD1222 dose. The CDR3: CATGTGLNTEAFF. In DNA form, the CDR3 reads TGCGCCACCGGGACAGGACTGAACACTGAAGCTTTCTTT.